Below, one T cell receptor beta chain is given with its context. Produced via immunoSEQ multiplex PCR; TCRdb's table is partial and in-frame only. The sample yields tens of thousands of clones, around 78% seen once. This record belongs to a study of OX40 agonist ivuxolimab in advanced cancers. CDR3 length: 15 residues. Germline V gene data show CDR1 as MNHEY and CDR2 as SVGAGI. The V end was cut by 2 bases, the J end by 2 bases, with 12 bases between. V is TRBV6-5 and J is TRBJ1-2, with a weak D call TRBD1 (5 bases). Sample: CD4+ or CD8+ T cells sorted from blood, taken in a trial of the OX40 agonist ivuxolimab. The clonotype originates from an adult with an advanced solid tumor such as melanoma, head and neck, liver or kidney cancer. The CDR3 sequence is CASSYGANQNYGYTF. CDR3 nucleotide sequence: TGTGCCAGCAGTTACGGGGCCAACCAAAACTATGGCTACACCTTC.